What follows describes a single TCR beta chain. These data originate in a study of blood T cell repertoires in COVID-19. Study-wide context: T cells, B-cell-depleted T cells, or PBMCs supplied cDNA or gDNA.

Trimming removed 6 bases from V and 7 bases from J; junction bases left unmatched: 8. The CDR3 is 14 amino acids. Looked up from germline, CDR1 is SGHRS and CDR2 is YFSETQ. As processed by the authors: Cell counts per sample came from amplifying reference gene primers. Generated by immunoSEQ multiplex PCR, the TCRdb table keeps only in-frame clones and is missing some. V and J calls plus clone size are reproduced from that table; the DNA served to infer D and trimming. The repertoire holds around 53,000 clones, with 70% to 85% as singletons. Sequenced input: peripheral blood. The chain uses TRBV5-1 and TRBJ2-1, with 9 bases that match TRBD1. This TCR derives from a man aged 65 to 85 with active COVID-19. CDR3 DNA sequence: TGCGCCAGCACGCGGGACAGGGTTGGAAATGAGCAGTTCTTC. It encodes CASTRDRVGNEQFF. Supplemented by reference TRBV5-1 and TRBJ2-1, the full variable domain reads KAGVTQTPRYLIKTRGQQVTLSCSPISGHRSVSWYQQTPGQGLQFLFEYFSETQRNKGNFPGRFSGRQFSNSRSEMNVSTLELGDSALYLCASTRDRVGNEQFFGPGTRLTVL.